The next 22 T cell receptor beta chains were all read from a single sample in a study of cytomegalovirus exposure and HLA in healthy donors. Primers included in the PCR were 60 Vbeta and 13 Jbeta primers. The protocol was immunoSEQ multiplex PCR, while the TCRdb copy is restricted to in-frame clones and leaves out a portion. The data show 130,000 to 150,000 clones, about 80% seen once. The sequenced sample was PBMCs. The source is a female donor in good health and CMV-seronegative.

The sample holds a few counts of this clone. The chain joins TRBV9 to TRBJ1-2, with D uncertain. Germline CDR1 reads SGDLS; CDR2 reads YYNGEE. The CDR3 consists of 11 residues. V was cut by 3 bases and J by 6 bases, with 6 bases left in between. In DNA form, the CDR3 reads TGTGCCAGCAGCGGACGGGATGGCTACACCTTC. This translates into CASSGRDGYTF. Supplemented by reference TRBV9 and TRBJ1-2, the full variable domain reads DSGVTQTPKHLITATGQRVTLRCSPRSGDLSVYWYQQSLDQGLQFLIQYYNGEERAKGNILERFSAQQFPDLHSELNLSSLELGDSALYFCASSGRDGYTFGSGTRLTVV.

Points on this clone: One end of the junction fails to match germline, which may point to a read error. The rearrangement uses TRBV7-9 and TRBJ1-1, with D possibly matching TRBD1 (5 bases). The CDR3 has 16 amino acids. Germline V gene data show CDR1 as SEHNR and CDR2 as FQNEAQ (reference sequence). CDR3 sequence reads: CSSSPDRIGANTEAFF. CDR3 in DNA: TGTTCCAGCAGCCCAGACCGGATAGGGGCAAACACTGAAGCTTTCTTT.

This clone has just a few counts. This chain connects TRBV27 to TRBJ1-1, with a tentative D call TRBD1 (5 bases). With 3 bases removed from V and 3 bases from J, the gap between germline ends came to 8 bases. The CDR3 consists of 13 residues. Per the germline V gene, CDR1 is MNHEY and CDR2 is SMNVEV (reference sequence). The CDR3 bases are TGTGCCAGCAGTTTGGGGCGCTACACTGAAGCTTTCTTT. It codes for CASSLGRYTEAFF.

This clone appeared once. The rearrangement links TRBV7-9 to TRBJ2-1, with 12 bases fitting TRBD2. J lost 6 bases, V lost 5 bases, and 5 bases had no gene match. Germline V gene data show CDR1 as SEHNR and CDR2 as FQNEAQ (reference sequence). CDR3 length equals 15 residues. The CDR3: CASSPWTSGTNEQFF. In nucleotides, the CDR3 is TGTGCCAGCAGCCCCTGGACTAGCGGGACCAATGAGCAGTTCTTC.

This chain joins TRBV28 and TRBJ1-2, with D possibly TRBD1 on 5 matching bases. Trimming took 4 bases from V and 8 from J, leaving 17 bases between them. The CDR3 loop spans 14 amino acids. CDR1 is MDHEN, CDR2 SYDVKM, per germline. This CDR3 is CASSSLGVGGGYTF. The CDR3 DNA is TGTGCCAGCAGTTCCTTAGGGGTGGGGGGGGGCTACACCTTC.

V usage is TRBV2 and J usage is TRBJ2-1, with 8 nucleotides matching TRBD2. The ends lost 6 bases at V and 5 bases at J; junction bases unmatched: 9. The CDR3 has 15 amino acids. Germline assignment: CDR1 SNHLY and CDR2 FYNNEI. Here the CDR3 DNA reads TGTGCCAGCAGACTACTAGCGGCCGTAAACAATGAGCAGTTCTTC. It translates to CASRLLAAVNNEQFF. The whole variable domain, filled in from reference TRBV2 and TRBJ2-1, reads EPEVTQTPSHQVTQMGQEVILRCVPISNHLYFYWYRQILGQKVEFLVSFYNNEISEKSEIFDDQFSVERPDGSNFTLKIRSTKLEDSAMYFCASRLLAAVNNEQFFGPGTRLTVL.

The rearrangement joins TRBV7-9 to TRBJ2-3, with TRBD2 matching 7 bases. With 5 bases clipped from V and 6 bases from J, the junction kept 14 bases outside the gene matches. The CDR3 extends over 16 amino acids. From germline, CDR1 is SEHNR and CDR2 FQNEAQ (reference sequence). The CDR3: CASSPLWRGIRDTQYF. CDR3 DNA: TGTGCCAGCAGCCCCCTCTGGCGGGGGATCAGGGATACGCAGTATTTT.

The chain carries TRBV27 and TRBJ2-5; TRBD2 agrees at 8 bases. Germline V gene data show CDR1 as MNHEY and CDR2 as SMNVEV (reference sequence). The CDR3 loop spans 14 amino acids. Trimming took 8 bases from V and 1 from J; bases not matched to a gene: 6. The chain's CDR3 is CASGRLAGQETQYF. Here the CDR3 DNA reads TGTGCCAGCGGCCGGCTAGCGGGCCAAGAGACCCAGTACTTC.

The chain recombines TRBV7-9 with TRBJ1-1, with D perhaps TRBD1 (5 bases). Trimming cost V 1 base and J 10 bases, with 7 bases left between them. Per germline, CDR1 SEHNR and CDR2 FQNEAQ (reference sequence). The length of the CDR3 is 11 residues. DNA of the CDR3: TGTGCCAGCAGCTTAGTAAGGGGAGCTTTCTTT. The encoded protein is CASSLVRGAFF. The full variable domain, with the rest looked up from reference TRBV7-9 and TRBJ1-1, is DTGVSQNPRHKITKRGQNVTFRCDPISEHNRLYWYRQTLGQGPEFLTYFQNEAQLEKSRLLSDRFSAERPKGSFSTLEIQRTEQGDSAMYLCASSLVRGAFFGQGTRLTVV.

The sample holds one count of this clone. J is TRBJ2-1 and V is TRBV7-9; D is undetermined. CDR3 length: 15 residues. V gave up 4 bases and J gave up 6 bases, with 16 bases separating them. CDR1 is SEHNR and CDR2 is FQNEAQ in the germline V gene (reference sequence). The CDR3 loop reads CASSSTLQSTNEQFF. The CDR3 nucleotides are TGTGCCAGCAGCTCCACCCTACAGAGTACCAATGAGCAGTTCTTC.

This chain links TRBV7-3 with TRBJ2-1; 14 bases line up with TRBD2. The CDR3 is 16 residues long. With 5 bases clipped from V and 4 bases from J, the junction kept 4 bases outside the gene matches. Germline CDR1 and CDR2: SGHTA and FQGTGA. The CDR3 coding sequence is TGTGCCAGCAGCCCGAGACTAGCGGGGGGGTACAATGAGCAGTTCTTC. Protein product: CASSPRLAGGYNEQFF. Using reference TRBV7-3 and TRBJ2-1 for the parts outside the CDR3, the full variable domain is GAGVSQTPSNKVTEKGKYVELRCDPISGHTALYWYRQSLGQGPEFLIYFQGTGAADDSGLPNDRFFAVRPEGSVSTLKIQRTERGDSAVYLCASSPRLAGGYNEQFFGPGTRLTVL.

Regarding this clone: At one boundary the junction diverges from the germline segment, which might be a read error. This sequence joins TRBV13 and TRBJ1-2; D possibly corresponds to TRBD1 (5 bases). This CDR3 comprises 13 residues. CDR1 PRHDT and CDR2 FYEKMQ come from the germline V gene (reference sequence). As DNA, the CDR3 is TGTGCCAGCAGCCCCGGAGGGGACTATGGCTACCCCTTC. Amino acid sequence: CASSPGGDYGYPF.

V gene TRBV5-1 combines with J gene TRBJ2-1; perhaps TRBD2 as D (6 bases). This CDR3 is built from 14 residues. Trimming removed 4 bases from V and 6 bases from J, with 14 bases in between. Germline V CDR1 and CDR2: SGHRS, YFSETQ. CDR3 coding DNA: TGCGCCAGCAGCACGGGAGTAACGGGCAATGAGCAGTTCTTC. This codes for CASSTGVTGNEQFF.

CDR3 sequence reads: CASSTSSGGWGQPQHF. For the CDR3, the DNA is TGTGCCAGTAGTACTTCCTCAGGGGGCTGGGGTCAGCCCCAGCATTTT. The J gene is TRBJ1-5, the V gene TRBV19, with 8 bases fitting TRBD1. Germline V gene sequence: CDR1 LNHDA, CDR2 SQIVND (reference sequence). V lost 4 bases and J lost 6; bases outside the gene matches: 11. The CDR3 is made up of 16 amino acids.

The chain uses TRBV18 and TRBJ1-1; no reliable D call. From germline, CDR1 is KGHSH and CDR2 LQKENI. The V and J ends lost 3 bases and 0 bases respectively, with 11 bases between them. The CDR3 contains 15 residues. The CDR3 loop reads CASSPAGRVNTEAFF. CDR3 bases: TGTGCCAGCTCACCGGCGGGCAGAGTGAACACTGAAGCTTTCTTT.

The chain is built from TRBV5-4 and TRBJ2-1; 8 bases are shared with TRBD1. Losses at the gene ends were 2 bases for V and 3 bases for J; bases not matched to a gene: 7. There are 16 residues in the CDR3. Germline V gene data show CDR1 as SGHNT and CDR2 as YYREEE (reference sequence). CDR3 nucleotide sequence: TGTGCCAGCAGCTTAGGACAGGGAGTAGGCTACAATGAGCAGTTCTTC. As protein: CASSLGQGVGYNEQFF.

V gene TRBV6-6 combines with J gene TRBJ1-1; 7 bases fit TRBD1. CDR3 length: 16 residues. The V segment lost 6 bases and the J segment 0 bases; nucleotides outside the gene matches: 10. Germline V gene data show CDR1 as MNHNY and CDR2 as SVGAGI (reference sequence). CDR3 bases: TGTGCCAGCAGCCCCCACAGGGGCGGCGTGAACACTGAAGCTTTCTTT. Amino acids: CASSPHRGGVNTEAFF.

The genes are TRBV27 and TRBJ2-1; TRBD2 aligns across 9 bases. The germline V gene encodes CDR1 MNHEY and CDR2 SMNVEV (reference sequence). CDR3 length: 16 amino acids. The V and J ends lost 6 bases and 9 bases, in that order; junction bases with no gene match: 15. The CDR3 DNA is TGTGCCAGCAGCCCCCGGGAGGGCGGGAGGGCGGGTGAGCAGTTCTTC. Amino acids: CASSPREGGRAGEQFF.

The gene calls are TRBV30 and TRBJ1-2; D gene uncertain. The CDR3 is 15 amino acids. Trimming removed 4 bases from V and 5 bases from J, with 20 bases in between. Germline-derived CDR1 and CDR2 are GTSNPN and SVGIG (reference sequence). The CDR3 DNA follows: TGTGCCTGGACGGAAGGAGGTGCAACTTGGTATGGCTACACCTTC. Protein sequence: CAWTEGGATWYGYTF.

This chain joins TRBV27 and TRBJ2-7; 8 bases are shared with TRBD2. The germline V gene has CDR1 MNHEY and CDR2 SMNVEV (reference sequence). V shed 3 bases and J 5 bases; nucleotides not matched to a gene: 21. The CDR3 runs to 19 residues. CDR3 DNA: TGTGCCAGCAGTTTCCGCGGGGGCCACAGCGGGAGATCGGGCGACGAGCAGTACTTC. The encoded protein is CASSFRGGHSGRSGDEQYF.

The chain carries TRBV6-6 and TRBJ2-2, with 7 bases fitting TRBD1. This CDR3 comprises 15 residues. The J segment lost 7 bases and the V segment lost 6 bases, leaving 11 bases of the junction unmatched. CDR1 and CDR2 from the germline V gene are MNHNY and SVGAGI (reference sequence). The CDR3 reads CASSPATGIHGELFF. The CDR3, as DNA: TGTGCCAGCAGCCCCGCGACAGGGATACACGGGGAGCTGTTTTTT.

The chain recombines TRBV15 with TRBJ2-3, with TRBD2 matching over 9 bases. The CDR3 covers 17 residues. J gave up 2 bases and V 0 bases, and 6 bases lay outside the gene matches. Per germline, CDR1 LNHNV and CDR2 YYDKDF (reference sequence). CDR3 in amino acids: CATSRDLGLASTDTQYF. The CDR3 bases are TGTGCCACCAGCAGAGATTTAGGACTAGCGTCCACAGATACGCAGTATTTT.